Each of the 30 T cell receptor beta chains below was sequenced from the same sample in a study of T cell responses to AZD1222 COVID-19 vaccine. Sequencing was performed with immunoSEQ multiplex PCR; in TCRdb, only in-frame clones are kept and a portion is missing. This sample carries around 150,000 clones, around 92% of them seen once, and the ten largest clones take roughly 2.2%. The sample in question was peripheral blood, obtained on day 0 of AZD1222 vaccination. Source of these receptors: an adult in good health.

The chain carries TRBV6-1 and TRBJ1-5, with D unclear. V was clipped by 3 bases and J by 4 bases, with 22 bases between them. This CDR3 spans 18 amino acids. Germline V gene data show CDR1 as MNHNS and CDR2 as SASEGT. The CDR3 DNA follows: TGTGCCAGCAGTGAGATGACACAAATCCCCCCGAGGAATCAGCCCCAGCATTTT. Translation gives CASSEMTQIPPRNQPQHF.

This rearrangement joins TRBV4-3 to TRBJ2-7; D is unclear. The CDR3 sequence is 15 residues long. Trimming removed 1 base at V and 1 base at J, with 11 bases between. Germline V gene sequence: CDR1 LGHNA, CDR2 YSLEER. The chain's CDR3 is CASSQGAVGSYEQYF. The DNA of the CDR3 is TGCGCCAGCAGCCAAGGTGCAGTAGGTTCCTACGAGCAGTACTTC.

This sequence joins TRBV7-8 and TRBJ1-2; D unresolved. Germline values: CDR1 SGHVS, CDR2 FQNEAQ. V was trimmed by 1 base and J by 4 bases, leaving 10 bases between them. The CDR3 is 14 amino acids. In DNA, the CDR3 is TGTGCCAGCAGCTTAGTCGAAGGATTCTATGGCTACACCTTC. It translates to CASSLVEGFYGYTF.

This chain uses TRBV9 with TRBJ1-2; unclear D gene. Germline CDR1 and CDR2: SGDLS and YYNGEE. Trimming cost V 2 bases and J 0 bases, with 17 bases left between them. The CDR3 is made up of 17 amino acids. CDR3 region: CASSVGLGGRSNYGYTF. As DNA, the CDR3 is TGTGCCAGCAGCGTTGGTCTGGGTGGCAGATCTAACTATGGCTACACCTTC.

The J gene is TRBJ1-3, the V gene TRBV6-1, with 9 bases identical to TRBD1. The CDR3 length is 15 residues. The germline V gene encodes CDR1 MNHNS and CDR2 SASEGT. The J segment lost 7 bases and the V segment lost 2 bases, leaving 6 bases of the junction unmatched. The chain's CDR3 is CASSETGQGGNTIYF. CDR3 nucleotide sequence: TGTGCCAGCAGTGAAACGGGACAGGGAGGGAACACCATATATTTT.

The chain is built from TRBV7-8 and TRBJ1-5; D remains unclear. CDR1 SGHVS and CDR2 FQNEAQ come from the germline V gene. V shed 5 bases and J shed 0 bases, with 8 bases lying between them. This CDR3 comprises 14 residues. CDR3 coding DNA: TGTGCCAGCAGCCACCTGTATAGCAATCAGCCCCAGCATTTT. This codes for CASSHLYSNQPQHF.

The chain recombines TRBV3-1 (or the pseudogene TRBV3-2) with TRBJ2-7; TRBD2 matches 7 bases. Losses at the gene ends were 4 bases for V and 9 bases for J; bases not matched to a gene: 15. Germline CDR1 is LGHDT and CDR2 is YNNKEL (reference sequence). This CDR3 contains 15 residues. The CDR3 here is CASSPTPGTKGGQYF. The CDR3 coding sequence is TGTGCCAGCAGCCCCACCCCCGGGACTAAGGGCGGGCAGTACTTC.

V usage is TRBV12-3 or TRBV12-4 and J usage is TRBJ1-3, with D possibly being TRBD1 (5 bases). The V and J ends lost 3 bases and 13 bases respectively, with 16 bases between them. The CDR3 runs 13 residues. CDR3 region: CASSLVGDQPIYF. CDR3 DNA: TGTGCCAGCAGTTTGGTAGGGGACCAACCTATATATTTT.

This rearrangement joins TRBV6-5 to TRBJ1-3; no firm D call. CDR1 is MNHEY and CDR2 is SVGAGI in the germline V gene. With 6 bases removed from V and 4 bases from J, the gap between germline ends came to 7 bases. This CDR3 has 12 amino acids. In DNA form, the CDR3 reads TGTGCCAGCAGCAGACTAGGAAACACCATATATTTT. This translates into CASSRLGNTIYF.

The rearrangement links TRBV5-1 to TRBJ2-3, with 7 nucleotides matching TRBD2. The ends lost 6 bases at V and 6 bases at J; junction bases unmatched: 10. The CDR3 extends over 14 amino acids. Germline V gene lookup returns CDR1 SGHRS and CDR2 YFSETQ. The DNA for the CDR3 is TGCGCCAGCAAGTCAGCGGGGACGCGGGATACGCAGTATTTT. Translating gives CASKSAGTRDTQYF.

CDR3 loop: CASSQVLTSYNEQFF. In DNA, the CDR3 is TGTGCCAGCAGCCAAGTCCTGACATCCTACAATGAGCAGTTCTTC. This chain links TRBV14 with TRBJ2-1; D gene unclear. Trimming removed 1 base at V and 1 base at J, with 8 bases between. Germline V gene data show CDR1 as SGHDN and CDR2 as FVKESK. The CDR3 is 15 amino acids.

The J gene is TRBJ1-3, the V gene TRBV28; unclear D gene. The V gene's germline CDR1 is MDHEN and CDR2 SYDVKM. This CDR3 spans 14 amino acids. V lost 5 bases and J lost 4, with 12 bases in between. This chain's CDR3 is CASSERRLGNTIYF. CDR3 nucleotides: TGTGCCAGCAGTGAACGGCGGCTAGGAAACACCATATATTTT.

CDR3 sequence: CASSEASSINEKLFF. Here the CDR3 DNA reads TGTGCCAGCAGTGAAGCGAGCTCCATTAATGAAAAACTGTTTTTT. V usage is TRBV6-1 and J usage is TRBJ1-4; D unresolved. CDR1 MNHNS and CDR2 SASEGT come from the germline V gene. Trimming removed 0 bases from V and 4 bases from J, with 9 bases in between. This CDR3 is built from 15 residues.

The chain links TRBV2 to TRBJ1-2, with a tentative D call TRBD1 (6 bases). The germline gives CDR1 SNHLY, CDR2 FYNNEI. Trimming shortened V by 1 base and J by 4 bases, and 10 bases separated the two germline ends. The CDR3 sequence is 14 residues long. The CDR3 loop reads CASSEGGARYGYTF. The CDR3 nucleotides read TGTGCCAGCAGTGAAGGGGGGGCCCGCTATGGCTACACCTTC.

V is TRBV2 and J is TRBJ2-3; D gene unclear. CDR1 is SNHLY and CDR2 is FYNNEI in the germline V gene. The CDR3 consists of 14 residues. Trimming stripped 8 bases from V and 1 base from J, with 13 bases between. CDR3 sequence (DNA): TGTGCCAGCCTTCCGGGTCATGGCACAGATACGCAGTATTTT. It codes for CASLPGHGTDTQYF.

CDR3 in DNA: TGTGCCAGCAGTTCCCCACCGGGGCAAACCCTCCACTTT. Translated: CASSSPPGQTLHF. V usage is TRBV27 and J usage is TRBJ1-6; D is perhaps TRBD1 (5 bases). V was cut by 4 bases and J by 14 bases, with 15 bases left in between. Per germline, CDR1 MNHEY and CDR2 SMNVEV (reference sequence). This CDR3 region has 13 residues.

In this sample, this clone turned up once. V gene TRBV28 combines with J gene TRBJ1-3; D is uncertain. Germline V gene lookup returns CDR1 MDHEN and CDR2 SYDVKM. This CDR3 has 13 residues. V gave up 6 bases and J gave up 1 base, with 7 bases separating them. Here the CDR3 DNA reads TGTGCCAGCAGCCCACAGTCTGGAAACACCATATATTTT. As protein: CASSPQSGNTIYF.

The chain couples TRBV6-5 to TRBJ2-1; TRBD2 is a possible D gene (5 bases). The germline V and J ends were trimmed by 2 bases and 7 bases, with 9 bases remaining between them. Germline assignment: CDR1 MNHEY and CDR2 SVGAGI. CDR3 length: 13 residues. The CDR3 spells CASSYDGGNEQFF. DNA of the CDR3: TGTGCCAGCAGTTACGATGGAGGAAATGAGCAGTTCTTC.

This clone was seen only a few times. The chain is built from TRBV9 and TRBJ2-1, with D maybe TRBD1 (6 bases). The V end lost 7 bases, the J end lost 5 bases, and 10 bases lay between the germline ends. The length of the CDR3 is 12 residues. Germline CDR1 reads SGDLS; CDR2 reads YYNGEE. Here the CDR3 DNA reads TGTGCCAGCCAGGACAGTAACAATGAGCAGTTCTTC. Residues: CASQDSNNEQFF. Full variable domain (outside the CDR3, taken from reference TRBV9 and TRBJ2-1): DSGVTQTPKHLITATGQRVTLRCSPRSGDLSVYWYQQSLDQGLQFLIQYYNGEERAKGNILERFSAQQFPDLHSELNLSSLELGDSALYFCASQDSNNEQFFGPGTRLTVL.

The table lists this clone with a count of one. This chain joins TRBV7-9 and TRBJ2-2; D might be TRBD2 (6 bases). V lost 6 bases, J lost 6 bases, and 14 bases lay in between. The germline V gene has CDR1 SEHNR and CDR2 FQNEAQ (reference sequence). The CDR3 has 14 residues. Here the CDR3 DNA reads TGTGCCAGCAGTCTAACTAGCTTAGCCGGGGAGCTGTTTTTT. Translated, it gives CASSLTSLAGELFF. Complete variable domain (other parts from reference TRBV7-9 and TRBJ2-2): DTGVSQNPRHKITKRGQNVTFRCDPISEHNRLYWYRQTLGQGPEFLTYFQNEAQLEKSRLLSDRFSAERPKGSFSTLEIQRTEQGDSAMYLCASSLTSLAGELFFGEGSRLTVL.

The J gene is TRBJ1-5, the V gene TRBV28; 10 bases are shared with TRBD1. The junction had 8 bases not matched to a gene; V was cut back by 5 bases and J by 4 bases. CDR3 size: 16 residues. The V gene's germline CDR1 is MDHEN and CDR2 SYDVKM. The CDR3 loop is CASSPSGTGVNQPQHF. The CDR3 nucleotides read TGTGCCAGCAGTCCCTCGGGGACAGGGGTAAATCAGCCCCAGCATTTT. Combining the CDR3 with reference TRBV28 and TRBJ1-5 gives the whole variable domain DVKVTQSSRYLVKRTGEKVFLECVQDMDHENMFWYRQDPGLGLRLIYFSYDVKMKEKGDIPEGYSVSREKKERFSLILESASTNQTSMYLCASSPSGTGVNQPQHFGDGTRLSIL.

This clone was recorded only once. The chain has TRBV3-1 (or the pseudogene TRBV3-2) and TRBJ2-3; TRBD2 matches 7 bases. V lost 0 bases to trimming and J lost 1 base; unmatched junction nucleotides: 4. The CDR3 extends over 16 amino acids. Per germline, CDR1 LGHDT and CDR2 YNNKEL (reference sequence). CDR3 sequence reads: CASSQEYRGGTDTQYF. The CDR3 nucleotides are TGTGCCAGCAGCCAAGAGTACCGGGGGGGCACAGATACGCAGTATTTT.

The CDR3 region is CASSLTASADYGYTF. The CDR3 bases are TGTGCCAGCAGCTTAACAGCTTCGGCAGACTATGGCTACACCTTC. The rearrangement joins TRBV7-9 to TRBJ1-2; D ambiguous. The germline V and J ends were trimmed by 2 bases and 3 bases, with 13 bases remaining between them. Germline V gene data show CDR1 as SEHNR and CDR2 as FQNEAQ (reference sequence). This CDR3 has 15 residues. Full variable domain (remainder filled in from reference TRBV7-9 and TRBJ1-2): DTGVSQNPRHKITKRGQNVTFRCDPISEHNRLYWYRQTLGQGPEFLTYFQNEAQLEKSRLLSDRFSAERPKGSFSTLEIQRTEQGDSAMYLCASSLTASADYGYTFGSGTRLTVV.

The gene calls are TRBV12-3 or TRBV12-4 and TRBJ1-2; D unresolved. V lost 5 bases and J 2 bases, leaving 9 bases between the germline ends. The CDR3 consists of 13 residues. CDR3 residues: CASSPNGNYGYTF. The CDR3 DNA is TGTGCCAGCAGTCCCAACGGGAACTATGGCTACACCTTC.

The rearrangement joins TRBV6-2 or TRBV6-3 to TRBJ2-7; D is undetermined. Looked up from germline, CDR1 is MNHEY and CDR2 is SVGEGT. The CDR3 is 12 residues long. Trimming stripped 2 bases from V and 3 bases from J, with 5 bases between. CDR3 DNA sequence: TGTGCCAGCAGTTACGGGAACTACGAGCAGTACTTC. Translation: CASSYGNYEQYF.

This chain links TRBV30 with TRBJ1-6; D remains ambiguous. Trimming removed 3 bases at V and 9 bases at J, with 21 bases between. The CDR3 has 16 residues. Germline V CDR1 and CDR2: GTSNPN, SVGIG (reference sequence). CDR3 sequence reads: CAWSYRIGSATSPLHF. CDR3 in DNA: TGTGCCTGGAGCTACCGCATCGGGTCAGCGACTTCACCCCTCCACTTT. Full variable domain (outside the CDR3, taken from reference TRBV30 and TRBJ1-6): SQTIHQWPATLVQPVGSPLSLECTVEGTSNPNLYWYRQAAGRGLQLLFYSVGIGQISSEVPQNLSASRPQDRQFILSSKKLLLSDSGFYLCAWSYRIGSATSPLHFGNGTRLTVT.

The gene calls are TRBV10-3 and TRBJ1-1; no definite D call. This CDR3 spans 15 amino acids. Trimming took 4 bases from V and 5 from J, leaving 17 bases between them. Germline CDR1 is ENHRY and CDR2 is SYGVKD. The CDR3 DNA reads TGTGCCATCAGTGGGCAAGGGCCAAGTGGAACTGAAGCTTTCTTT. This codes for CAISGQGPSGTEAFF.

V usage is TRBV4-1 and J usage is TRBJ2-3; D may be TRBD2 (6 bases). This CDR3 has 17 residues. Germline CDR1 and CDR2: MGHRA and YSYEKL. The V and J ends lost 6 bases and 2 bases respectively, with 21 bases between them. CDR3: CASRKRNGGLITDTQYF. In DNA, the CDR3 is TGCGCCAGCAGAAAACGAAACGGGGGATTAATCACAGATACGCAGTATTTT.

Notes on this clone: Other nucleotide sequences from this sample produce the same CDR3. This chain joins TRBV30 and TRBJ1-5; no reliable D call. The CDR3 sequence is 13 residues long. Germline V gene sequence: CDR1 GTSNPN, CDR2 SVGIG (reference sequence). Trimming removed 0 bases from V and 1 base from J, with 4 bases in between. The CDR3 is CAWSVGSNQPQHF. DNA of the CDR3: TGTGCCTGGAGTGTTGGGAGCAATCAGCCCCAGCATTTT.

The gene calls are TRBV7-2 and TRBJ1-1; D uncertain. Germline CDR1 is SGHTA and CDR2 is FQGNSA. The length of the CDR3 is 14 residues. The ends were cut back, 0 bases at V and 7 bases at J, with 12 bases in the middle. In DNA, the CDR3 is TGTGCCAGCAGCTTAGCAGGGCAACTAGGTGAAGCTTTCTTT. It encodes CASSLAGQLGEAFF.